A single sample is the source of the 14 T cell receptor beta chains below, sequenced in a study of graft-versus-host responses after intestinal transplantation. The method was immunoSEQ multiplex PCR; TCRdb's version includes in-frame clones alone and lacks a portion of them. The repertoire holds fewer than 75,000 clones, approximately 90% seen once, with roughly 1.7% in the top ten. The sequences come from PBMCs, collected 26 days after transplant. All receptors derive from a human patient who received an intestinal transplant, so some T cells may come from the graft donor.

In this sample, this clone turned up once. The chain links TRBV7-6 to TRBJ2-1; D possibly corresponds to TRBD1 (6 bases). Germline CDR1 and CDR2: SGHVS and FNYEAQ. The ends were cut back, 3 bases at V and 8 bases at J, with 23 bases in the middle. The CDR3 spans 17 residues. The CDR3 DNA sequence: TGTGCCAGCAGCTTTCGCCCCGGGACAAGTCCTAGTGATGAGCAGTTCTTC. This codes for CASSFRPGTSPSDEQFF.

This chain links TRBV7-9 with TRBJ2-7; D might be TRBD1 (6 bases). CDR1 and CDR2 (germline): SEHNR, FQNEAQ (reference sequence). This CDR3 spans 14 amino acids. V lost 0 bases and J 6 bases, leaving 12 bases between the germline ends. CDR3 protein: CASSLAGPGAEQYV. The CDR3 DNA is TGTGCCAGCAGCTTAGCGGGGCCAGGGGCCGAGCAGTACGTC.

This clone was detected a few times. The chain is built from TRBV19 and TRBJ1-2, with 9 bases that match TRBD1. CDR3 length equals 15 residues. Unmatched junction bases numbered 9, after V lost 4 bases and J lost 6 bases. Germline CDR1 reads LNHDA; CDR2 reads SQIVND (reference sequence). The chain's CDR3 is CASSSGTGGVHGYTF. The CDR3 DNA sequence: TGTGCCAGTAGTAGCGGAACAGGGGGCGTTCATGGCTACACCTTC.

The chain is built from TRBV28 and TRBJ1-4, with 9 bases matching TRBD1. The CDR3 is made up of 14 amino acids. The V segment lost 6 bases and the J segment 7 bases; nucleotides outside the gene matches: 6. The germline V gene has CDR1 MDHEN and CDR2 SYDVKM. Here the CDR3 DNA reads TGTGCCAGCAGCAGGGACAGGGAAGCTGAAAAACTGTTTTTT. It is translated as CASSRDREAEKLFF.

This chain connects TRBV2 to TRBJ1-1; possibly TRBD1 for D (5 bases). CDR3 length equals 15 residues. Germline loops: CDR1 SNHLY, CDR2 FYNNEI. V dropped 1 base and J dropped 0 bases, with 9 bases sitting between them. The CDR3 DNA is TGTGCCAGCAGTGAAGTGGAGGGGATGAACACTGAAGCTTTCTTT. Translation gives CASSEVEGMNTEAFF. The whole variable domain, remainder taken from reference TRBV2 and TRBJ1-1, is EPEVTQTPSHQVTQMGQEVILRCVPISNHLYFYWYRQILGQKVEFLVSFYNNEISEKSEIFDDQFSVERPDGSNFTLKIRSTKLEDSAMYFCASSEVEGMNTEAFFGQGTRLTVV.

This sequence joins TRBV28 and TRBJ1-6; maybe TRBD1 (6 bases). The germline V gene has CDR1 MDHEN and CDR2 SYDVKM. The germline V and J ends were trimmed by 3 bases and 6 bases, with 12 bases remaining between them. The CDR3 runs 15 residues. CDR3 nucleotides: TGTGCCAGCAGTTTGGGCAGGGGCAGTAATTCACCCCTCCACTTT. Translation: CASSLGRGSNSPLHF.

The chain employs TRBV5-4 and TRBJ1-6; 7 positions agree with TRBD1. The trim removed 4 bases at V and 8 bases at J, leaving 12 bases unmatched. The CDR3 sequence is 16 residues long. The germline gives CDR1 SGHNT, CDR2 YYREEE (reference sequence). CDR3 amino acids: CASSAGTEGWYSPLHF. In DNA, the CDR3 is TGTGCCAGCAGCGCCGGGACAGAAGGGTGGTATTCACCCCTCCACTTT.

In DNA form, the CDR3 reads TGTGCCAGCAGCGTACAACAGGGATATGGCTACACCTTC. Protein product: CASSVQQGYGYTF. The chain joins TRBV9 to TRBJ1-2; weak D call: TRBD1 (6 bases). V lost 1 base and J lost 5, with 9 bases in between. There are 13 residues in the CDR3. Germline assignment: CDR1 SGDLS and CDR2 YYNGEE.

This chain uses TRBV2 with TRBJ1-5; possible D gene TRBD1, 5 bases. This CDR3 is built from 15 residues. V gave up 6 bases and J gave up 7 bases, with 19 bases separating them. The germline V gene encodes CDR1 SNHLY and CDR2 FYNNEI. The DNA for the CDR3 is TGTGCCAGCAGCGAACCGGGCTTTCCAGGGCAGCCCCAGCATTTT. It translates to CASSEPGFPGQPQHF.

The rearrangement joins TRBV28 to TRBJ1-2; D gene uncertain. The V and J ends lost 6 bases and 4 bases respectively, with 12 bases between them. Germline CDR1 is MDHEN and CDR2 is SYDVKM. This CDR3 spans 13 amino acids. The CDR3 DNA follows: TGTGCCAGCAGCGTCATACCGGGCTATGGCTACACCTTC. Its protein product is CASSVIPGYGYTF.

The rearrangement uses TRBV19 and TRBJ1-2, with 9 bases identical to TRBD1. The CDR3 contains 13 residues. After removal of 6 bases from V and 8 bases from J, the junction contained 7 bases not matched to a gene. In germline, CDR1 is LNHDA, CDR2 SQIVND (reference sequence). The chain's CDR3 is CASRSTGGLGYTF. CDR3 DNA: TGTGCCAGTAGGTCGACAGGGGGTTTAGGCTACACCTTC.

Remarks on this clone: Compared with germline, one end of the junction differs, possibly owing to a read error. The genes are TRBV7-7 and TRBJ2-1; D call uncertain. There are 16 residues in the CDR3. Germline CDR1 and CDR2: SSHAT and FNYEAQ (reference sequence). CDR3 nucleotides: TGTGCTAGCAGCTTATCCCCCTCAACTCCTTACAATGAGCAGTTCTTC. Amino acids: CASSLSPSTPYNEQFF.

The rearrangement uses TRBV9 and TRBJ2-1; 7 nucleotides agree with TRBD2. J was trimmed by 9 bases and V by 3 bases; bases with no gene match: 12. This CDR3 contains 15 residues. Germline lookup yields CDR1 SGDLS and CDR2 YYNGEE. The CDR3: CASSETGTTGGEQFF. Written as DNA, the CDR3 is TGTGCCAGCAGCGAGACCGGGACTACTGGGGGTGAGCAGTTCTTC.

This chain joins TRBV7-9 and TRBJ1-2, with a possible D match to TRBD1 (5 bases). Germline assignment: CDR1 SEHNR and CDR2 FQNEAQ (reference sequence). This CDR3 region has 17 residues. Trimming took 0 bases from V and 0 from J, leaving 14 bases between them. The chain's CDR3 is CASSLAPGESANYGYTF. The DNA of the CDR3 is TGTGCCAGCAGCTTAGCCCCGGGGGAGAGTGCTAACTATGGCTACACCTTC.